Given below is one T cell receptor (beta chain) in context. Its binding antigen is unknown. Per-base qualities were not stored, and no clone one base away is much larger. This specimen belongs to a study of blood T cell repertoires in COVID-19 (dated by TCRdb to 2020 to 2022). Regarding the complete study: Samples from collaborators originated in the United States, Italy and Spain and spanned both the acute and convalescent phases of COVID-19. Where available, HLA class I and class II types were taken from metadata supplied by the sample provider and were not determined by assay-based typing. Samples came from the ongoing ImmuneRACE study (first 160 participants) plus 1,254 subjects from 6 global collaborators. Nearly every sample came with metadata listing a de-identified subject ID, COVID-19 status, age in years and sex. The material from the prospective study consisted of cDNA or gDNA derived from T cells, B-cell-depleted T cells, or PBMCs. The dataset comprised deeply sampled blood TCRbeta repertoires from subjects exposed to, actively infected with, or recovered from COVID-19. The repertoires were released in a freely available public database meant as a resource for research on the immune response to SARS-CoV-2. Broader findings and caveats from the paper: The quantity of clinical and demographic metadata differed by source and by participant and was supplied without curation.

The cysteine opens and the phenylalanine closes a CDR3 of 15 amino acids. The entry retains the CDR3 DNA only, 45 bases that are in frame from base 1. Ends trimmed: V by 5 bases, J by 6 bases; bases unmatched to a gene: 8. The germline V gene encodes CDR1 SGHAT and CDR2 FQNNGV. Participants in the prospective study were enrolled through a virtual design, were aged roughly 18 to 100 years, and lived in about 25 United States geographic areas. Cohort assignment in the prospective study relied on participant-reported clinical history from a screening survey and a study questionnaire. For ImmuneRACE Cohort 3, a participant was defined as recovered based on two consecutive negative NP/OP PCR tests, clearance by a healthcare professional, or resolution of symptoms. Each participant in the prospective study had whole blood, serum and a nasopharyngeal or oropharyngeal swab collected by mobile phlebotomists. Participants in the prospective study had the option to provide additional blood draws and questionnaires over an approximately 2-month period. Before DNA extraction, prospective study blood samples were shipped either frozen or at room temperature.

TCRbeta CDR3 regions were amplified from genomic DNA by means of the immunoSEQ Assay, a bias-controlled multiplex PCR. In the source study's methods: Nucleated cell counts per sample were estimated from amplification of reference gene primers within the assay. Sequence reads were collapsed and filtered to measure the absolute abundance of every unique TCRbeta CDR3 rearrangement. For each sample, productive Simpson clonality was calculated as the square root of Simpson's diversity index over productive rearrangements. Sourced from immuneACCESS, this table was stored by TCRdb with only in-frame sequences that have V and J called. A share of the clones is absent; for the studies checked, an unresolved V gene accounts for under half, and the remainder has no known explanation. V, J and clone size were drawn from that table, and D and trimming were deduced from the DNA. This sample has about 160,000 clones in its table, and more than 75% of those were observed once. Of the sample, 6.6% falls within the top ten clones.

The specimen was PBMCs or T cells enriched from blood (not recorded which). This sequence was found in a woman between 45 and 60 years old who had recovered from COVID-19. The chain is assembled from TRBV11-2 and TRBJ1-2, with TRBD1 matching 11 junction bases. The nucleotides read TGTGCCAGCAGCCCCTCCGGGACAGGGGGGGATGGCTACACCTTC. Translated, it gives CASSPSGTGGDGYTF. The CDR3, completed at both ends by the reference TRBV11-2 and TRBJ1-2 genes, gives the full variable domain EAGVAQSPRYKIIEKRQSVAFWCNPISGHATLYWYQQILGQGPKLLIQFQNNGVVDDSQLPKDRFSAERLKGVDSTLKIQPAKLEDSAVYLCASSPSGTGGDGYTFGSGTRLTVV.